Listed below are T cell receptor beta chains from one sample, sequenced in a study of cytomegalovirus exposure and HLA in healthy donors. Assay used: immunoSEQ multiplex PCR; TCRdb lists only in-frame clones, some missing. This table holds around 130,000 clones, 81% found once. The source material was PBMCs. The source of these receptors is a young man in good health and CMV-seronegative. CDR3s include the opening cysteine and the closing phenylalanine or tryptophan. A D gene is named only where the DNA matches it firmly. The size entry is marked missing in some rows and otherwise reads once, few, many or a size class.

TRBJ1-2,few,TRBV2,19,NA,CASSAGIRGLRALGGGYTF,TGTGCCAGCAGTGCTGGGATTAGAGGCCTTCGGGCTCTTGGGGGGGGCTACACCTTC
TRBJ2-1,NA,TRBV27,15,NA,CASSPRRRDHNEQFF,TGTGCCAGCAGCCCCCGGCGGAGGGACCACAATGAGCAGTTCTTC
TRBJ1-4,NA,TRBV5-1,18,TRBD1,CASSLLPGQATTNEKLFF,TGCGCCAGCAGCCTTCTGCCGGGACAGGCAACAACTAATGAAAAACTGTTTTTT
TRBJ2-5,few,TRBV11-2,20,TRBD2,CASSLDPPQIAGGLRETQYF,TGTGCCAGCAGCTTAGACCCACCCCAAATAGCGGGGGGGCTTCGAGAGACCCAGTACTTC
TRBJ1-6,NA,TRBV4-3,15,NA,CASSQDLPGERTLHF,TGCGCCAGCAGCCAAGATCTCCCCGGAGAGCGGACCCTCCACTTT
TRBJ1-3,NA,TRBV6-5,15,NA,CASSGGVDSGNTIYF,TGTGCCAGCAGTGGGGGGGTAGACTCTGGAAACACCATATATTTT
TRBJ1-6,few,TRBV6-5,13,NA,CASSSGYNSPLHF,TGTGCCAGCAGTTCCGGGTATAATTCACCCCTCCACTTT
TRBJ1-2,NA,TRBV19,14,NA,CASSGEDRHYGYTF,TGTGCCAGTAGCGGAGAGGACAGACACTATGGCTACACCTTC
TRBJ2-7,NA,TRBV6-5,14,TRBD1,CASSYRDRGYEQYF,TGTGCCAGCAGTTACCGGGACAGGGGGTACGAGCAGTACTTC
TRBJ2-1,NA,TRBV5-1,17,TRBD1,CASSLRTGQQTYNEQFF,TGCGCCAGCAGCTTGCGGACGGGACAGCAAACCTACAATGAGCAGTTCTTC
TRBJ1-2,NA,TRBV5-6,18,NA,CASSLVPRRTRGRGGYTF,TGTGCCAGCAGCTTGGTCCCGCGGCGGACAAGGGGGAGAGGTGGCTACACCTTC
TRBJ2-6,NA,TRBV30,14,NA,CAWSVGPGANVLTF,TGTGCCTGGAGTGTGGGGCCTGGGGCCAACGTCCTGACTTTC
TRBJ1-5,NA,TRBV11-2,14,TRBD1,CASSLDRGYQPQHF,TGTGCCAGCAGCCTGGACAGGGGGTATCAGCCCCAGCATTTT
TRBJ2-7,once,TRBV10-1,15,NA,CASSESAPGPYEQYF,TGCGCCAGCAGTGAGTCTGCCCCAGGGCCCTACGAGCAGTACTTC
TRBJ2-6,NA,TRBV11-2,16,NA,CASSSHGVPGANVLTF,TGTGCCAGCAGTTCCCACGGGGTTCCTGGGGCCAACGTCCTGACTTTC
TRBJ2-1,NA,TRBV29-1,17,TRBD2,CSVARLAGYDSYNEQFF,TGCAGCGTTGCTAGGCTAGCGGGGTATGACTCCTACAATGAGCAGTTCTTC
TRBJ1-1,NA,TRBV5-1,16,TRBD1,CASSLQLQGTNTEAFF,TGCGCCAGCAGCTTGCAGTTACAGGGGACGAACACTGAAGCTTTCTTT
TRBJ1-5,NA,TRBV5-8,15,NA,CASSLGGRVVQPQHF,TGTGCCAGCAGCTTGGGGGGCAGGGTTGTTCAGCCCCAGCATTTT
TRBJ1-4,NA,TRBV11-2,15,TRBD1,CASSPWDREREKLFF,TGTGCCAGCAGCCCTTGGGACAGGGAACGGGAAAAACTGTTTTTT
TRBJ2-1,NA,TRBV7-3,15,TRBD1,CASSQTGTGGPEQFF,TGTGCCAGCAGCCAGACCGGGACAGGGGGTCCTGAGCAGTTCTTC
TRBJ1-4,once,TRBV9,14,TRBD1,CASSGGRGEKKLFF,TGTGCCAGCAGCGGAGGCAGGGGGGAGAAGAAACTGTTTTTT
TRBJ1-3,NA,TRBV5-4,15,NA,CASSTGVFSGNTIYF,TGTGCCAGCAGCACGGGGGTTTTCTCTGGAAACACCATATATTTT
TRBJ1-1,NA,TRBV28,14,NA,CASSLLSGYTEAFF,TGTGCCAGCAGTTTATTGTCCGGGTACACTGAAGCTTTCTTT
TRBJ1-6,NA,TRBV5-4,14,NA,CASSPPSVNSPLHF,TGTGCCAGCAGCCCCCCGTCCGTGAATTCACCCCTCCACTTT
TRBJ2-7,NA,TRBV4-3,15,TRBD1,CASSQTRDSSYEQYF,TGCGCCAGCAGCCAAACCAGGGACAGTTCCTACGAGCAGTACTTC
TRBJ2-1,NA,TRBV7-9,17,TRBD2,CASSPGAAGGPDNEQFF,TGTGCCAGCAGCCCGGGCGCGGCGGGGGGGCCGGACAATGAGCAGTTCTTC
TRBJ1-2,NA,TRBV11-2,14,TRBD1,CASSLERTGYGYTF,TGTGCCAGCAGCTTAGAACGGACAGGCTATGGCTACACCTTC
TRBJ1-3,NA,TRBV2,19,TRBD1,CASSATRTGTGASGNTIYF,TGTGCCAGCAGTGCCACAAGAACCGGGACAGGGGCATCTGGAAACACCATATATTTT
TRBJ2-7,NA,TRBV7-2,12,NA,CASSLVAVEQYF,TGTGCCAGCAGCTTAGTAGCAGTCGAGCAGTACTTC
TRBJ1-2,NA,TRBV7-2,15,TRBD1,CASSVRDRGNYGYTF,TGTGCCAGCAGCGTCCGGGACAGGGGAAACTATGGCTACACCTTC
TRBJ2-5,NA,TRBV9,15,NA,CASSVGGLIGETQYF,TGTGCCAGCAGCGTAGGGGGGCTAATCGGAGAGACCCAGTACTTC
TRBJ1-2,NA,TRBV5-1,14,NA,CASSLQLTNYGYTF,TGCGCCAGCAGCCTTCAACTAACTAACTATGGCTACACCTTC
TRBJ1-2,NA,TRBV2,14,TRBD1,CARIVQGARDGYTF,TGTGCCAGAATCGTACAGGGGGCGCGGGACGGCTACACCTTC
TRBJ2-5,few,TRBV15,14,NA,CATSREQEQETQYF,TGTGCCACCAGCAGAGAACAGGAACAAGAGACCCAGTACTTC
TRBJ2-3,NA,TRBV9,14,NA,CASSVGRFTDTQYF,TGTGCCAGCAGCGTGGGCAGATTCACAGATACGCAGTATTTT
TRBJ1-2,few,TRBV4-3,16,NA,CASSQEFSPGNYGYTF,TGCGCCAGCAGCCAAGAATTTTCCCCAGGGAACTATGGCTACACCTTC
TRBJ2-5,NA,TRBV13,13,NA,CASSFRIQETQYF,TGTGCCAGCAGCTTCCGTATCCAAGAGACCCAGTACTTC
TRBJ1-4,few,TRBV7-2,16,TRBD1,CASSLSRDRGNEKLFF,TGTGCCAGCAGCTTAAGCCGGGACAGGGGAAATGAAAAACTGTTTTTT
TRBJ2-1,NA,TRBV6-5,13,NA,CASSTDRYNEQFF,TGTGCCAGCAGTACCGACAGATACAATGAGCAGTTCTTC
TRBJ1-2,few,TRBV28,14,TRBD1,CASSRGQGAIRYTF,TGTGCCAGCAGCCGCGGACAGGGGGCCATTCGCTACACCTTC
TRBJ2-2,NA,TRBV7-9,15,TRBD1,CASSTGDRDAGELFF,TGTGCCAGCAGCACGGGGGACAGGGACGCCGGGGAGCTGTTTTTT
TRBJ1-2,once,TRBV7-9,16,NA,CASSAPTGRGSYGYTF,TGTGCCAGCAGCGCGCCGACGGGCCGGGGAAGCTATGGCTACACCTTC
TRBJ2-7,NA,TRBV19,13,TRBD1,CASSHRDRDEQYF,TGTGCCAGTAGTCACCGGGACAGGGACGAGCAGTACTTC